Each of the 25 T cell receptor beta chains below was sequenced from the same sample in a study of blood T cell repertoires in COVID-19. The assay was immunoSEQ multiplex PCR, and TCRdb's table has in-frame clones only and misses some. Of tens of thousands of clones listed, about 92% are singletons. Sequencing was performed on peripheral blood. The source is a man over 45 with active COVID-19.

The chain recombines TRBV7-9 with TRBJ2-7, with 7 bases lining up with TRBD1. The V gene's germline CDR1 is SEHNR and CDR2 FQNEAQ (reference sequence). The CDR3 sequence is 14 residues long. V lost 2 bases and J lost 2; bases outside the gene matches: 3. The CDR3 reads CASSLRQGAYEQYF. The DNA of the CDR3 is TGTGCCAGCAGCTTACGGCAGGGGGCCTACGAGCAGTACTTC.

This clone was seen a single time. This sequence joins TRBV10-1 and TRBJ1-4; 8 nucleotides line up with TRBD1. The CDR3 is 15 residues long. After removal of 3 bases from V and 6 bases from J, the junction contained 6 bases not matched to a gene. CDR1 and CDR2 (germline): WNHNN, SYGVQD (reference sequence). CDR3 in amino acids: CASSDPGTGDEKLFF. The CDR3, as DNA: TGCGCCAGCAGTGACCCTGGGACAGGTGATGAAAAACTGTTTTTT.

V is TRBV4-2 and J is TRBJ2-1, with D maybe TRBD2 (6 bases). Trimming removed 0 bases at V and 3 bases at J, with 15 bases between. Germline values: CDR1 LGHNA, CDR2 YNFKEQ. The CDR3 extends over 17 amino acids. CDR3 in amino acids: CASSQEGLGGNYNEQFF. As DNA, the CDR3 is TGTGCCAGCAGCCAAGAAGGGCTGGGGGGTAACTACAATGAGCAGTTCTTC.

This sequence joins TRBV7-6 and TRBJ1-2; D gene uncertain. From germline, CDR1 is SGHVS and CDR2 FNYEAQ. V gave up 1 base and J gave up 3 bases, with 15 bases separating them. The CDR3 runs 16 residues. The CDR3 here is CASSLGGSSSHYGYTF. In DNA, the CDR3 is TGTGCCAGCAGCTTAGGAGGTTCTAGTTCGCACTATGGCTACACCTTC.

The V call is TRBV6-6, the J call TRBJ1-2; 9 bases fit TRBD1. Trimming took 6 bases from V and 0 from J; bases not matched to a gene: 8. CDR3 length equals 16 residues. Looked up from germline, CDR1 is MNHNY and CDR2 is SVGAGI (reference sequence). CDR3 nucleotide sequence: TGTGCCAGCAGCTCGGACAGGGGAAGGTCTAACTATGGCTACACCTTC. This encodes CASSSDRGRSNYGYTF.

The CDR3 bases are TGCGCCAGCAGCCCCGGGGACAGGAAAATAAATGGCTACACCTTC. Residues: CASSPGDRKINGYTF. The chain has TRBV5-1 and TRBJ1-2; 8 nucleotides line up with TRBD1. The CDR3 sequence is 15 residues long. Germline CDR1 SGHRS, CDR2 YFSETQ. Trimming cost V 4 bases and J 6 bases; bases outside gene matches: 11.

In its sample, this clone was seen a few times. The chain combines TRBV7-9 with TRBJ2-7, with D maybe TRBD2 (6 bases). Trimming removed 3 bases at V and 3 bases at J, with 9 bases between. CDR1 and CDR2 from the germline V gene are SEHNR and FQNEAQ (reference sequence). The CDR3 sequence is 13 residues long. CDR3 sequence (DNA): TGTGCCAGCAGCTTTCCGGGAGACTACGAGCAGTACTTC. This gives the protein CASSFPGDYEQYF.

The chain employs TRBV3-1 (or the pseudogene TRBV3-2) and TRBJ1-2; 8 bases map to TRBD1. Germline trimming cut 3 bases from V and 7 bases from J; bases unmatched to any gene: 7. Germline V gene sequence: CDR1 LGHDT, CDR2 YNNKEL (reference sequence). The CDR3 runs 14 residues. This chain's CDR3 is CASSHFRQGSGYTF. The CDR3 region has the DNA TGTGCCAGCAGCCACTTTAGACAGGGGTCTGGCTACACCTTC.

The genes are TRBV10-1 and TRBJ2-1, with 9 positions matching TRBD2. V dropped 0 bases and J dropped 7; count of bases not matched to a gene: 7. CDR3 length: 16 residues. CDR1 is WNHNN and CDR2 is SYGVQD in the germline V gene (reference sequence). The CDR3 sequence: CASSESASGRRNEQFF. CDR3 in DNA: TGCGCCAGCAGTGAGTCGGCGAGCGGGAGGAGGAATGAGCAGTTCTTC.

The rearrangement uses TRBV11-2 and TRBJ1-3, with D possibly being TRBD1 (5 bases). CDR3 length: 14 amino acids. Trimming left V 5 bases short and J 2 bases short, with 10 bases between. CDR1 and CDR2 from the germline V gene are SGHAT and FQNNGV. CDR3 sequence: CASSPWGAGNTIYF. Written as DNA, the CDR3 is TGTGCCAGCAGCCCCTGGGGGGCTGGAAACACCATATATTTT.

The chain uses TRBV7-9 and TRBJ2-3; 8 bases align to TRBD2. CDR3 length: 16 residues. Per germline, CDR1 SEHNR and CDR2 FQNEAQ (reference sequence). Trimming took 7 bases from V and 4 from J; bases not matched to a gene: 13. The CDR3 here is CASNLRGSGGPDTQYF. The CDR3 bases are TGTGCCAGCAACCTCCGGGGATCGGGAGGGCCAGATACGCAGTATTTT.

V is TRBV11-2 and J is TRBJ2-7; the D gene is possibly TRBD2 (6 bases). This CDR3 is built from 12 residues. V was shortened by 4 bases and J by 7 bases, with 11 bases between the two germline ends. The V gene's germline CDR1 is SGHAT and CDR2 FQNNGV. The CDR3 DNA reads as TGTGCCAGCAGCTCGGTCCGGGGGGAGCAGTACTTC. Residues: CASSSVRGEQYF.

The rearrangement links TRBV9 to TRBJ1-1; TRBD1 agrees at 7 bases. V lost 0 bases to trimming and J lost 1 base; unmatched junction nucleotides: 3. The germline V gene has CDR1 SGDLS and CDR2 YYNGEE. This CDR3 contains 15 residues. The DNA of the CDR3 is TGTGCCAGCAGCGTAGTGTCAGGGGGGAACACTGAAGCTTTCTTT. It translates to CASSVVSGGNTEAFF.

The V gene is TRBV27, the J gene TRBJ2-7; 10 positions agree with TRBD1. Looked up from germline, CDR1 is MNHEY and CDR2 is SMNVEV (reference sequence). This CDR3 is built from 15 residues. With V trimmed by 0 bases and J by 3 bases, 2 bases remained unmatched. Here the CDR3 DNA reads TGTGCCAGCAGTTTATCTCGGACAGGGGGCTACGAGCAGTACTTC. This codes for CASSLSRTGGYEQYF.

The chain couples TRBV7-3 to TRBJ1-5; D is uncertain. Between the trimmed V and J ends, which lost 0 bases and 4 bases, there was a span of 10 bases. The germline V gene has CDR1 SGHTA and CDR2 FQGTGA. The CDR3 covers 15 residues. CDR3 in amino acids: CASSLTNQANQPQHF. The CDR3 coding sequence is TGTGCCAGCAGCTTAACAAACCAGGCGAATCAGCCCCAGCATTTT.

This rearrangement joins TRBV29-1 to TRBJ1-1, with D possibly being TRBD1 (6 bases). The CDR3 is 13 amino acids. V gave up 4 bases and J gave up 1 base, with 10 bases separating them. Germline V gene sequence: CDR1 SQVTM, CDR2 ANQGSEA. The CDR3 here is CSVAGQPNTEAFF. The CDR3 DNA sequence: TGCAGCGTTGCTGGACAGCCGAACACTGAAGCTTTCTTT.

This clone was counted once. V usage is TRBV25-1 and J usage is TRBJ1-1; tentatively, D is TRBD1 (5 bases). There are 14 residues in the CDR3. Trimming shortened V by 2 bases and J by 0 bases, and 7 bases separated the two germline ends. Germline-derived CDR1 and CDR2 are MGHDK and SYGVNS. CDR3 sequence (DNA): TGTGCCAGCAGTGAAGGACAAGTGAACACTGAAGCTTTCTTT. Translated: CASSEGQVNTEAFF.

This chain joins TRBV6-5 and TRBJ1-5; TRBD1 might be the D (6 bases). The CDR3 covers 13 residues. V was clipped by 6 bases and J by 7 bases, with 13 bases between them. Germline lookup yields CDR1 MNHEY and CDR2 SVGAGI. The CDR3 region is CASRDQGTQPQHF. The CDR3 bases are TGTGCCAGCAGAGACCAGGGGACCCAGCCCCAGCATTTT.

The J gene is TRBJ1-1, the V gene TRBV5-6, with 11 bases identical to TRBD1. CDR1 and CDR2 from the germline V gene are SGHDT and YYEEEE. The CDR3 sequence is 15 residues long. V lost 7 bases and J lost 4; bases outside the gene matches: 9. The CDR3 DNA reads as TGTGCCAGCGAGGGACAGGGGGGTTACGGCACTGAAGCTTTCTTT. Translation: CASEGQGGYGTEAFF.

J is TRBJ1-2 and V is TRBV28; the D gene is possibly TRBD1 (5 bases). The CDR3 has 13 amino acids. Between the trimmed V and J ends, which lost 3 bases and 4 bases, there was a span of 9 bases. Germline V gives CDR1 MDHEN, CDR2 SYDVKM. CDR3: CASSFGGSYGYTF. The CDR3 DNA reads TGTGCCAGCAGTTTTGGGGGGAGCTATGGCTACACCTTC.

The genes are TRBV2 and TRBJ2-5, with 8 bases identical to TRBD1. Germline loops: CDR1 SNHLY, CDR2 FYNNEI. The CDR3 covers 13 residues. After removal of 5 bases from V and 5 bases from J, the junction contained 4 bases not matched to a gene. The CDR3 DNA reads as TGTGCCAGCAGTTTCCGACAGGGGGAGACCCAGTACTTC. Protein sequence: CASSFRQGETQYF. The complete variable domain, with remaining parts taken from reference TRBV2 and TRBJ2-5, reads EPEVTQTPSHQVTQMGQEVILRCVPISNHLYFYWYRQILGQKVEFLVSFYNNEISEKSEIFDDQFSVERPDGSNFTLKIRSTKLEDSAMYFCASSFRQGETQYFGPGTRLLVL.

This chain joins TRBV13 and TRBJ2-1, with 15 bases that match TRBD2. Unmatched junction bases numbered 6, after V lost 5 bases and J lost 4 bases. The germline V gene encodes CDR1 PRHDT and CDR2 FYEKMQ (reference sequence). The CDR3 runs 17 residues. CDR3 amino acids: CASSTRGLAGGYNEQFF. The CDR3 DNA follows: TGTGCCAGCAGCACACGAGGACTAGCGGGAGGGTACAATGAGCAGTTCTTC.

V is TRBV27 and J is TRBJ2-7; D is unclear. There are 14 residues in the CDR3. Trimming removed 5 bases at V and 2 bases at J, with 13 bases between. Germline assignment: CDR1 MNHEY and CDR2 SMNVEV (reference sequence). As DNA, the CDR3 is TGTGCCAGCAGTCCCCCTTCGTTTCCCTACGAGCAGTACTTC. Protein: CASSPPSFPYEQYF.

The chain employs TRBV3-1 (or the pseudogene TRBV3-2) and TRBJ2-1; TRBD2 aligns across 12 bases. Germline assignment: CDR1 LGHDT and CDR2 YNNKEL (reference sequence). After removal of 4 bases from V and 4 bases from J, the junction contained 11 bases not matched to a gene. The CDR3 totals 18 residues. CDR3 sequence (DNA): TGTGCCAGCAGCCTGCTAGCGGGGGGGCAACTCTTTTACAATGAGCAGTTCTTC. Protein: CASSLLAGGQLFYNEQFF.

The gene calls are TRBV5-1 and TRBJ1-2, with a weak D call TRBD1 (5 bases). The CDR3 is 13 residues long. Trimming stripped 4 bases from V and 1 base from J, with 8 bases between. The germline gives CDR1 SGHRS, CDR2 YFSETQ. The DNA for the CDR3 is TGCGCCAGCAGCCGGGACTTTAACTATGGCTACACCTTC. Translating it yields CASSRDFNYGYTF.